What follows are 12 T cell receptor beta chains derived from one specimen sequenced in a study of blood T cell repertoires in COVID-19. Sequencing was performed with immunoSEQ multiplex PCR; in TCRdb, only in-frame clones are kept and a portion is missing. The data show under 200,000 clones, with just under 85% seen just once and around 2.7% held by the top ten. Sequenced: peripheral blood. The origin of the receptors is an elderly woman with COVID-19, enrolled during active disease.

The chain uses TRBV11-3 and TRBJ2-1, with 9 bases identical to TRBD1. The CDR3 consists of 18 residues. CDR1 SGHNT and CDR2 YENEEA come from the germline V gene. V was clipped by 1 base and J by 8 bases; unmatched bases: 15. CDR3 sequence: CASSLVASGTGLGDEQFF. As DNA, the CDR3 is TGTGCCAGCAGCTTAGTAGCTAGTGGGACAGGGTTGGGCGATGAGCAGTTCTTC.

The chain links TRBV29-1 to TRBJ1-4; possible D gene TRBD1, 5 bases. V lost 6 bases, J lost 5 bases, and 19 bases lay in between. CDR1 SQVTM and CDR2 ANQGSEA come from the germline V gene. The CDR3 loop spans 15 amino acids. CDR3 nucleotide sequence: TGCAGCGTCCGCGCCGGGGGGGGAAAGAATGAAAAACTGTTTTTT. Protein product: CSVRAGGGKNEKLFF.

The chain has TRBV4-3 and TRBJ1-1, with no clear D. In germline, CDR1 is LGHNA, CDR2 YSLEER. The CDR3 covers 16 residues. Trimming removed 3 bases at V and 3 bases at J, with 17 bases between. This CDR3 is CASSHQREGLDTEAFF. DNA for the CDR3: TGCGCCAGCAGCCATCAAAGGGAGGGCTTAGACACTGAAGCTTTCTTT.

The CDR3 DNA sequence: TGTGCCAGCAGCTTAGACAGGGGCGGGTGGTACGAGCAGTACTTC. It yields the protein CASSLDRGGWYEQYF. The chain employs TRBV7-2 and TRBJ2-7; 7 bases map to TRBD1. Germline lookup yields CDR1 SGHTA and CDR2 FQGNSA. Trimming cost V 1 base and J 4 bases; bases outside gene matches: 7. This CDR3 is 15 amino acids long.

The V and J genes are TRBV11-2 and TRBJ2-1, with TRBD2 matching 13 bases. This CDR3 spans 18 amino acids. Looked up from germline, CDR1 is SGHAT and CDR2 is FQNNGV. V dropped 5 bases and J dropped 8; count of bases not matched to a gene: 15. The CDR3 is CASSKRTSGRLLGDEQFF. In DNA, the CDR3 is TGTGCCAGCAGCAAGCGGACTAGCGGGAGACTATTGGGGGATGAGCAGTTCTTC.

CDR3 sequence reads: CAPRKGSGGGTDTQYF. The CDR3 DNA sequence: TGTGCCCCTCGGAAGGGTAGCGGGGGAGGGACAGATACGCAGTATTTT. The chain is built from TRBV2 and TRBJ2-3, with 9 bases aligning to TRBD2. V lost 11 bases, J lost 3 bases, and 15 bases stayed unmatched. Germline assignment: CDR1 SNHLY and CDR2 FYNNEI. The CDR3 covers 16 residues. The entire variable domain, with the rest obtained from reference TRBV2 and TRBJ2-3, is as follows: EPEVTQTPSHQVTQMGQEVILRCVPISNHLYFYWYRQILGQKVEFLVSFYNNEISEKSEIFDDQFSVERPDGSNFTLKIRSTKLEDSAMYFCAPRKGSGGGTDTQYFGPGTRLTVL.

The rearrangement uses TRBV7-3 and TRBJ2-3; 9 nucleotides agree with TRBD2. Trimming at V came to 5 bases and at J to 4 bases, leaving 10 bases not matched to a gene. The germline V gene has CDR1 SGHTA and CDR2 FQGTGA. This CDR3 is built from 16 residues. The CDR3 loop is CASSPGGGRGADTQYF. CDR3 DNA sequence: TGTGCCAGCAGCCCGGGAGGCGGGAGGGGTGCAGATACGCAGTATTTT.

This clone has a handful of counts. V and J are TRBV19 and TRBJ2-7; TRBD1 is a possible D gene (6 bases). The CDR3 spans 13 residues. Germline loops: CDR1 LNHDA, CDR2 SQIVND (reference sequence). Trimming took off 5 bases at V and 7 bases at J, with 15 bases between the two ends. As DNA, the CDR3 is TGTGCCAGTAGTCTCCAGGGGCTCAGTGAGCAGTACTTC. Amino acids: CASSLQGLSEQYF. Full variable domain (remainder filled in from reference TRBV19 and TRBJ2-7): DGGITQSPKYLFRKEGQNVTLSCEQNLNHDAMYWYRQDPGQGLRLIYYSQIVNDFQKGDIAEGYSVSREKKESFPLTVTSAQKNPTAFYLCASSLQGLSEQYFGPGTRLTVT.

The chain combines TRBV12-3 or TRBV12-4 with TRBJ1-1; D unresolved. V lost 3 bases and J lost 10, with 15 bases in between. The CDR3 sequence is 13 residues long. CDR3 sequence: CASSLLYGFGAFF. The CDR3 DNA sequence: TGTGCCAGCAGTTTGTTGTACGGGTTTGGAGCTTTCTTT.

This chain links TRBV5-1 with TRBJ2-5, with 12 positions matching TRBD2. Germline loops: CDR1 SGHRS, CDR2 YFSETQ. V was clipped by 3 bases and J by 2 bases; unmatched bases: 2. The CDR3 runs 15 residues. CDR3 amino acids: CASSYGLAGQETQYF. CDR3 bases: TGCGCCAGCAGCTACGGACTAGCGGGGCAAGAGACCCAGTACTTC.

The CDR3 spells CASSTGAGELFF. CDR3 nucleotide sequence: TGTGCCAGCAGCACCGGTGCCGGGGAGCTGTTTTTT. The chain joins TRBV7-3 to TRBJ2-2; D remains unclear. This CDR3 is 12 amino acids long. Trimming took off 5 bases at V and 6 bases at J, with 7 bases between the two ends. In germline, CDR1 is SGHTA, CDR2 FQGTGA.

The chain combines TRBV29-1 with TRBJ1-1; the D gene is possibly TRBD1 (6 bases). Trimming pared 6 bases from V and 2 bases from J, leaving 13 bases between. Per the germline V gene, CDR1 is SQVTM and CDR2 is ANQGSEA. This CDR3 contains 13 residues. CDR3 coding DNA: TGCAGCGTCGGGGTAGGGGGAAACACTGAAGCTTTCTTT. The encoded protein is CSVGVGGNTEAFF.